The 27 T cell receptor beta chains below all came from one sample that was sequenced in a study of blood T cell repertoires in COVID-19. Generated by immunoSEQ multiplex PCR, the TCRdb table keeps only in-frame clones and is missing some. The table shows about 410,000 clones, with over 75% occurring only once. Sequencing was performed on peripheral blood. All receptors come from a woman aged 40-49 years with COVID-19, enrolled during active disease.

The chain links TRBV19 to TRBJ1-5; 8 nucleotides align to TRBD1. Germline assignment: CDR1 LNHDA and CDR2 SQIVND (reference sequence). The J segment lost 6 bases and the V segment lost 1 base, leaving 2 bases of the junction unmatched. This CDR3 is built from 14 residues. The CDR3 protein is CASSIARGPQPQHF. CDR3 nucleotide sequence: TGTGCCAGTAGTATAGCCAGGGGGCCTCAGCCCCAGCATTTT.

This clone was recorded a few times. This sample also contains other DNA sequences that code for the same CDR3. The chain uses TRBV7-2 and TRBJ1-3, with TRBD1 as a possible D gene (6 bases). The V end lost 5 bases, the J end lost 1 base, and 12 bases lay between the germline ends. This CDR3 is 15 amino acids long. CDR1 SGHTA and CDR2 FQGNSA come from the germline V gene. The CDR3 DNA is TGTGCCAGCAGCCTACAGGGAAATTCTGGAAACACCATATATTTT. Its translation: CASSLQGNSGNTIYF. The full variable domain, its missing parts supplied by reference TRBV7-2 and TRBJ1-3, is GAGVSQSPSNKVTEKGKDVELRCDPISGHTALYWYRQSLGQGLEFLIYFQGNSAPDKSGLPSDRFSAERTGGSVSTLTIQRTQQEDSAVYLCASSLQGNSGNTIYFGEGSWLTVV.

Only one count was recorded for this clone. The chain recombines TRBV7-3 with TRBJ2-3; 10 nucleotides match TRBD2. From germline, CDR1 is SGHTA and CDR2 FQGTGA. The CDR3 spans 16 residues. The J segment lost 6 bases and the V segment lost 3 bases, leaving 9 bases of the junction unmatched. The CDR3 region has the DNA TGTGCCAGCAGCTTCCCTAGCGGGAGTGGGGCGGATACGCAGTATTTT. Translated: CASSFPSGSGADTQYF.

V is TRBV3-1 (or the pseudogene TRBV3-2) and J is TRBJ2-7; D possibly corresponds to TRBD1 (6 bases). CDR1 LGHDT and CDR2 YNNKEL come from the germline V gene (reference sequence). The CDR3 extends over 12 amino acids. Trimming left V 5 bases short and J 8 bases short, with 13 bases between. The CDR3: CASSWRTDKQYF. CDR3 DNA: TGTGCCAGCAGCTGGAGGACAGATAAGCAGTACTTC.

This clone occurred a few times. The chain links TRBV28 to TRBJ1-1, with a tentative D call TRBD1 (5 bases). Germline CDR1 reads MDHEN; CDR2 reads SYDVKM. V lost 6 bases and J lost 1, with 15 bases in between. The CDR3 totals 15 residues. CDR3 region: CASSPPTGGNTEAFF. The DNA for the CDR3 is TGTGCCAGCAGCCCCCCCACAGGTGGGAACACTGAAGCTTTCTTT.

The rearrangement uses TRBV7-2 and TRBJ1-1; the match to TRBD1 covers 7 bases. The trim removed 5 bases at V and 4 bases at J, leaving 4 bases unmatched. The CDR3 is 13 residues long. Looked up from germline, CDR1 is SGHTA and CDR2 is FQGNSA. Here the CDR3 DNA reads TGTGCCAGCAGCGCGACAGGGTTCACTGAAGCTTTCTTT. It codes for CASSATGFTEAFF. The complete variable domain, with remaining parts taken from reference TRBV7-2 and TRBJ1-1, reads GAGVSQSPSNKVTEKGKDVELRCDPISGHTALYWYRQSLGQGLEFLIYFQGNSAPDKSGLPSDRFSAERTGGSVSTLTIQRTQQEDSAVYLCASSATGFTEAFFGQGTRLTVV.

The chain carries TRBV7-9 and TRBJ2-1; D is perhaps TRBD2 (5 bases). The CDR3 is made up of 17 amino acids. Looked up from germline, CDR1 is SEHNR and CDR2 is FQNEAQ (reference sequence). The germline V and J ends were trimmed by 3 bases and 0 bases, with 15 bases remaining between them. The chain's CDR3 is CASSFPPDWTSYNEQFF. CDR3 in DNA: TGTGCCAGCAGCTTCCCGCCGGACTGGACCTCCTACAATGAGCAGTTCTTC. The whole variable domain, remainder taken from reference TRBV7-9 and TRBJ2-1, is DTGVSQNPRHKITKRGQNVTFRCDPISEHNRLYWYRQTLGQGPEFLTYFQNEAQLEKSRLLSDRFSAERPKGSFSTLEIQRTEQGDSAMYLCASSFPPDWTSYNEQFFGPGTRLTVL.

The V and J genes are TRBV7-2 and TRBJ1-1, with D tentatively TRBD1 (6 bases). CDR3 length: 15 amino acids. CDR1 is SGHTA, CDR2 FQGNSA, per germline. Between the trimmed V and J ends, which lost 1 base and 5 bases, there was a span of 14 bases. CDR3 amino acids: CASSLGYSGVTEAFF. The CDR3, as DNA: TGTGCCAGCAGCTTAGGCTATTCAGGGGTGACTGAAGCTTTCTTT.

The chain uses TRBV28 and TRBJ1-5; possibly TRBD1 for D (5 bases). The germline CDR1 and CDR2 sequences are MDHEN and SYDVKM. The CDR3 is 14 amino acids. V shed 6 bases and J shed 4 bases, with 13 bases lying between them. The DNA of the CDR3 is TGTGCCAGCAGCCTTTTGGGGGGTAATCAGCCCCAGCATTTT. This sequence encodes CASSLLGGNQPQHF.

V gene TRBV27 combines with J gene TRBJ1-6; TRBD1 matches at 8 bases. The V segment lost 6 bases and the J segment 4 bases; nucleotides outside the gene matches: 17. The CDR3 consists of 19 residues. The germline gives CDR1 MNHEY, CDR2 SMNVEV (reference sequence). CDR3 DNA sequence: TGTGCCAGCAGCCGACGGGTCGGACAGGGAGAGCTTTATAATTCACCCCTCCACTTT. Translated: CASSRRVGQGELYNSPLHF.

J is TRBJ1-6 and V is TRBV18, with D unresolved. The CDR3 consists of 15 residues. V shed 0 bases and J shed 6 bases, with 9 bases lying between them. CDR1 is KGHSH, CDR2 LQKENI, per germline. CDR3 sequence (DNA): TGTGCCAGCTCACCACCGGAGGGCCTTAATTCACCCCTCCACTTT. Protein product: CASSPPEGLNSPLHF.

J is TRBJ1-6 and V is TRBV7-8; D possibly corresponds to TRBD1 (6 bases). The germline gives CDR1 SGHVS, CDR2 FQNEAQ. V lost 6 bases and J 10 bases, leaving 13 bases between the germline ends. This CDR3 region has 13 residues. CDR3 nucleotides: TGTGCCAGCAGTCGTAACAGGGTCTCACCCCTCCACTTT. It is translated as CASSRNRVSPLHF.

The V gene is TRBV30, the J gene TRBJ1-1; D might be TRBD1 (5 bases). V dropped 7 bases and J dropped 0 bases, with 15 bases sitting between them. Germline V CDR1 and CDR2: GTSNPN, SVGIG (reference sequence). The CDR3 contains 14 residues. The CDR3 region has the DNA TGTGCCTCAAAAAAGGGGAAATTGAACACTGAAGCTTTCTTT. Translation: CASKKGKLNTEAFF.

The rearrangement joins TRBV6-5 to TRBJ2-1; no reliable D call. V lost 0 bases and J 6 bases, leaving 9 bases between the germline ends. The germline CDR1 and CDR2 sequences are MNHEY and SVGAGI. The CDR3 runs to 14 residues. The CDR3 DNA reads as TGTGCCAGCAGTTACTCGAATAGCCTCAATGAGCAGTTCTTC. Translating it yields CASSYSNSLNEQFF.

This chain connects TRBV28 to TRBJ1-5; the D gene is possibly TRBD1 (5 bases). The V end was cut by 0 bases, the J end by 2 bases, with 11 bases between. The CDR3 spans 16 residues. Germline CDR1 and CDR2: MDHEN and SYDVKM. DNA for the CDR3: TGTGCCAGCAGTTTATGGGTCGGGGGAGGCAATCAGCCCCAGCATTTT. Its protein is CASSLWVGGGNQPQHF. The whole variable domain, filled in from reference TRBV28 and TRBJ1-5, reads DVKVTQSSRYLVKRTGEKVFLECVQDMDHENMFWYRQDPGLGLRLIYFSYDVKMKEKGDIPEGYSVSREKKERFSLILESASTNQTSMYLCASSLWVGGGNQPQHFGDGTRLSIL.

This chain connects TRBV6-5 to TRBJ2-3; 9 nucleotides line up with TRBD2. Per the germline V gene, CDR1 is MNHEY and CDR2 is SVGAGI. CDR3 length: 15 amino acids. V lost 6 bases, J lost 4 bases, and 8 bases stayed unmatched. The CDR3, as DNA: TGTGCCAGCAGCCCCCTAGCGGGATCCGCAGATACGCAGTATTTT. This gives the protein CASSPLAGSADTQYF.

The chain links TRBV5-1 to TRBJ1-1, with D possibly matching TRBD1 (6 bases). The V end lost 3 bases, the J end lost 2 bases, and 11 bases lay between the germline ends. This CDR3 has 14 amino acids. Germline V gives CDR1 SGHRS, CDR2 YFSETQ. CDR3 sequence: CASSSDRSNTEAFF. For the CDR3, the DNA is TGCGCCAGCAGCTCCGACAGGAGCAACACTGAAGCTTTCTTT.

The rearrangement links TRBV5-1 to TRBJ2-2; no clear D. Germline V CDR1 and CDR2: SGHRS, YFSETQ. The CDR3 is 16 amino acids. V was shortened by 3 bases and J by 2 bases, with 14 bases between the two germline ends. The CDR3 protein is CASSSSRELNTGELFF. The DNA of the CDR3 is TGCGCCAGCAGCTCGTCCCGCGAACTAAACACCGGGGAGCTGTTTTTT.

This sequence joins TRBV5-1 and TRBJ2-1; 9 nucleotides align to TRBD1. The CDR3 consists of 17 residues. Germline V lookup: CDR1 SGHRS, CDR2 YFSETQ. The V segment lost 3 bases and the J segment 5 bases; nucleotides outside the gene matches: 12. The DNA for the CDR3 is TGCGCCAGCAGCTCTATTAATCCGGGACAGGGTAACAATGAGCAGTTCTTC. Protein sequence: CASSSINPGQGNNEQFF.

The chain employs TRBV7-6 and TRBJ2-3, with a tentative D call TRBD1 (6 bases). The CDR3 is 16 residues long. Germline CDR1 reads SGHVS; CDR2 reads FNYEAQ. V was trimmed by 1 base and J by 5 bases, leaving 16 bases between them. In DNA, the CDR3 is TGTGCCAGCAGCTTAGGGAGTGGACAGTTACGAGATACGCAGTATTTT. Its protein is CASSLGSGQLRDTQYF.

V and J are TRBV7-2 and TRBJ2-2, with TRBD2 matching 10 bases. The CDR3 loop spans 17 amino acids. Germline CDR1 is SGHTA and CDR2 is FQGNSA. V shed 2 bases and J 4 bases; nucleotides not matched to a gene: 7. CDR3 protein: CASSLQGSGRVTGELFF. As DNA, the CDR3 is TGTGCCAGCAGCTTACAGGGGAGCGGGAGGGTCACCGGGGAGCTGTTTTTT.

The rearrangement uses TRBV23-1 and TRBJ1-6, with D perhaps TRBD1 (5 bases). TRBV23-1 is noted as an ORF with a role that remains uncertain. This CDR3 has 18 amino acids. V was trimmed by 3 bases and J by 2 bases, leaving 17 bases between them. The chain's CDR3 is CASSHRGHYLPYNSPLHF. The CDR3 DNA is TGCGCCAGCAGTCACCGAGGACATTACCTACCCTATAATTCACCCCTCCACTTT.

V and J are TRBV15 and TRBJ1-4; no clear D. From germline, CDR1 is LNHNV and CDR2 YYDKDF (reference sequence). This CDR3 region has 15 residues. V lost 2 bases and J 8 bases, leaving 15 bases between the germline ends. The CDR3 DNA sequence: TGTGCCACCAGCAGACCCACGGCGGCCCCAGAAAAACTGTTTTTT. Its protein product is CATSRPTAAPEKLFF. The full variable domain, completed using reference TRBV15 and TRBJ1-4, is DAMVIQNPRYQVTQFGKPVTLSCSQTLNHNVMYWYQQKSSQAPKLLFHYYDKDFNNEADTPDNFQSRRPNTSFCFLDIRSPGLGDTAMYLCATSRPTAAPEKLFFGSGTQLSVL.

This clone was detected a few times. The chain is built from TRBV2 and TRBJ1-5, with D possibly TRBD1 on 6 matching bases. The CDR3 sequence is 15 residues long. V was clipped by 5 bases and J by 5 bases, with 16 bases between them. Looked up from germline, CDR1 is SNHLY and CDR2 is FYNNEI. The CDR3 region has the DNA TGTGCCAGCAGTCCGGACAGCGGGGCGGATCAGCCCCAGCATTTT. It specifies CASSPDSGADQPQHF.

The V call is TRBV5-1, the J call TRBJ2-5; 10 nucleotides match TRBD1. The germline CDR1 and CDR2 sequences are SGHRS and YFSETQ. The CDR3 extends over 17 amino acids. The V gene end was trimmed by 4 bases and the J gene end by 5 bases; junction bases not matched to a gene: 14. For the CDR3, the DNA is TGCGCCAGCAGCAACGGACAGGGGGTTTCTTCGTTGGAGACCCAGTACTTC. The encoded protein is CASSNGQGVSSLETQYF. Complete variable domain (other parts from reference TRBV5-1 and TRBJ2-5): KAGVTQTPRYLIKTRGQQVTLSCSPISGHRSVSWYQQTPGQGLQFLFEYFSETQRNKGNFPGRFSGRQFSNSRSEMNVSTLELGDSALYLCASSNGQGVSSLETQYFGPGTRLLVL.

The CDR3 DNA is TGCGCCAGCAGCCGAGCCGAGGGTTTAGGGCCGTTGGATGGCTACACCTTC. This translates into CASSRAEGLGPLDGYTF. The J gene is TRBJ1-2, the V gene TRBV4-3; D gene unclear. CDR1 is LGHNA, CDR2 YSLEER, per germline. Between the trimmed V and J ends, which lost 4 bases and 6 bases, there was a span of 24 bases. The CDR3 consists of 17 residues.

The gene calls are TRBV11-2 and TRBJ1-5; 8 bases map to TRBD1. The CDR3 is made up of 15 amino acids. Germline V CDR1 and CDR2: SGHAT, FQNNGV. J was trimmed by 4 bases and V by 1 base; bases with no gene match: 3. CDR3 protein: CASSLGTGRNQPQHF. The CDR3 DNA follows: TGTGCCAGCAGCTTAGGGACAGGGAGAAATCAGCCCCAGCATTTT.